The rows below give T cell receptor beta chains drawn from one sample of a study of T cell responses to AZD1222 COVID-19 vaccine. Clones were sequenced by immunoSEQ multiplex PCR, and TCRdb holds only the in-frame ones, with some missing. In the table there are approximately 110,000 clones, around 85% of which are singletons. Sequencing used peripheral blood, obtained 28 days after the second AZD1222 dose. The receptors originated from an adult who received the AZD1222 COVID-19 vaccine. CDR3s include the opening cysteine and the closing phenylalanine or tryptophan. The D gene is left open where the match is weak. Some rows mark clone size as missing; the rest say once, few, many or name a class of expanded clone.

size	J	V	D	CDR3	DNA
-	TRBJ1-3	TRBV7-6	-	CASSLEGQSSGNTIYF	TGTGCCAGCAGCTTAGAAGGACAGAGCTCTGGAAACACCATATATTTT
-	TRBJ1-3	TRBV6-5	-	CASSSLRQLSGNTIYF	TGTGCCAGCAGTTCCTTACGACAACTCTCTGGAAACACCATATATTTT
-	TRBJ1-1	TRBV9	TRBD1	CASSVETGQGEGEAFF	TGTGCCAGCAGCGTTGAAACGGGACAGGGGGAAGGTGAAGCTTTCTTT
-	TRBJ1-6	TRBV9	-	CASSVGSLYNSPLHF	TGTGCCAGCAGCGTAGGTTCCCTCTATAATTCACCCCTCCACTTT
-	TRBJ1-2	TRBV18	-	CASSYQGWDNYGYTF	TGTGCCAGCTCATACCAGGGCTGGGATAACTATGGCTACACCTTC
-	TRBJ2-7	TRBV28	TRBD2	CASRLSGGSYEQYF	TGTGCCAGCAGGCTTAGCGGGGGATCCTACGAGCAGTACTTC
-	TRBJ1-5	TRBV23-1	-	CASSLAGNQPQHF	TGCGCCAGCAGTCTGGCTGGTAATCAGCCCCAGCATTTT
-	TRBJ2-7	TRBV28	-	CAIERGGGQIAYEQYF	TGTGCCATCGAAAGGGGGGGTGGGCAGATCGCCTACGAGCAGTACTTC
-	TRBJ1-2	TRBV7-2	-	CAIRSGTYGYTF	TGTGCCATTAGGTCCGGTACCTATGGCTACACCTTC
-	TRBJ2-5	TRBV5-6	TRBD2	CASRRTGLAEETQYF	TGTGCCAGCAGGCGAACCGGACTAGCGGAAGAGACCCAGTACTTC
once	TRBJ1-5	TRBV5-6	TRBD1	CASSADRGDSNQPQHF	TGTGCCAGCAGCGCAGACAGGGGCGATAGCAATCAGCCCCAGCATTTT
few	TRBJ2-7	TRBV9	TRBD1	CASSQQGGSSYEQYF	TGTGCCAGCAGCCAACAGGGGGGAAGCTCCTACGAGCAGTACTTC
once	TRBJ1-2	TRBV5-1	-	CASSLAKIGRVRDGYTF	TGCGCCAGCAGCTTGGCCAAGATCGGGAGGGTTCGGGATGGCTACACCTTC
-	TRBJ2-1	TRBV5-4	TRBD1	CASSLGQGIASNEQFF	TGTGCCAGCAGCTTAGGACAGGGTATTGCTTCTAATGAGCAGTTCTTC
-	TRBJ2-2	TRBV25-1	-	CASSSLTATGELFF	TGTGCCAGCAGCTCCTTGACAGCCACCGGGGAGCTGTTTTTT
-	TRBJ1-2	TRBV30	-	CAWSDGGRLIGYGYTF	TGTGCCTGGAGTGATGGGGGGCGGTTAATTGGCTATGGCTACACCTTC
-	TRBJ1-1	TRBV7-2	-	CAGGRDTYTEAFF	TGTGCCGGGGGGAGGGATACGTACACTGAAGCTTTCTTT
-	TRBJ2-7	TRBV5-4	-	CASSSPNANEQYF	TGTGCCAGCAGCTCCCCCAACGCAAACGAGCAGTACTTC
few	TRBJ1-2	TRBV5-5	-	CASSLQGAQAGLRGYTF	TGTGCCAGCAGCCTCCAGGGTGCCCAAGCGGGCCTGAGGGGCTACACCTTC
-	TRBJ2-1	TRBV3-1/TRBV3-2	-	CASSHHRDSDRNEQFF	TGTGCCAGCAGCCACCACCGGGACTCCGACCGAAATGAGCAGTTCTTC
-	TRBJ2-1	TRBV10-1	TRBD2	CGGGPSSYNEQFF	TGCGGCGGGGGGCCGAGCTCCTACAATGAGCAGTTCTTC
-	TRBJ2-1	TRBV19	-	CASSIGETLSSYNEQFF	TGTGCCAGTAGTATAGGAGAGACCTTGAGCTCCTACAATGAGCAGTTCTTC
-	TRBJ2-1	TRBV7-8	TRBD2	CASSGQRASGYNEQFF	TGTGCCAGCAGCGGCCAACGGGCTAGCGGTTACAATGAGCAGTTCTTC
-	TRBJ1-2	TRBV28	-	CASSYVYGYTF	TGTGCCAGCAGTTACGTCTATGGCTACACCTTC
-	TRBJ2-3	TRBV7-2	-	CASSKGGGQRGLQDTQYF	TGTGCCAGCAGCAAAGGGGGTGGTCAGCGGGGACTCCAGGATACGCAGTATTTT
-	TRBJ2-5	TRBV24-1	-	CATSDLDQNFNGEETQYF	TGTGCCACCAGTGATCTAGACCAAAATTTCAACGGCGAGGAGACCCAGTACTTC
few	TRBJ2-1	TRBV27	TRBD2	CASSKLAGGSYNEQFF	TGTGCCAGCAGTAAACTAGCGGGGGGCTCCTACAATGAGCAGTTCTTC
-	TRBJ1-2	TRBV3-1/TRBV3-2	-	CASTPAAHFYGYTF	TGTGCCAGCACTCCGGCTGCCCACTTCTATGGCTACACCTTC
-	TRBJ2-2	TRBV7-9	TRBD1	CASSLVKGQGTGELFF	TGTGCCAGCAGCTTAGTAAAGGGACAGGGCACCGGGGAGCTGTTTTTT
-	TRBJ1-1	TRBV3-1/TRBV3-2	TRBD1	CASSHWQGATEAFF	TGTGCCAGCAGCCACTGGCAGGGGGCGACTGAAGCTTTCTTT
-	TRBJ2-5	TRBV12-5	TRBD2	CASGLGGLAGGTQETQYF	TGTGCTAGTGGTTTGGGCGGACTAGCGGGGGGCACCCAAGAGACCCAGTACTTC
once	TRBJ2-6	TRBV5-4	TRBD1	CASSPSPGTGTGGANVLTF	TGTGCCAGCAGCCCCTCTCCCGGGACAGGGACAGGTGGGGCCAACGTCCTGACTTTC
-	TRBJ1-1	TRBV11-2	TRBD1	CASSKYGTGGVEAFF	TGTGCCAGCAGCAAATACGGGACAGGGGGCGTTGAAGCTTTCTTT
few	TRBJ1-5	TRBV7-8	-	CASRLGGVNSNQPQHF	TGTGCCAGCAGGTTAGGGGGGGTAAATAGCAATCAGCCCCAGCATTTT
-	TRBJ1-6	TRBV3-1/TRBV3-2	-	CASSQGLDKTNSYNSPLHF	TGTGCCAGCAGCCAGGGGCTAGATAAAACGAACTCCTATAATTCACCCCTCCACTTT
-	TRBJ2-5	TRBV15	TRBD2	CATSRGPGLAGEETQYF	TGTGCCACCAGCAGAGGGCCGGGACTAGCGGGGGAGGAGACCCAGTACTTC
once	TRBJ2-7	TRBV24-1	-	CATSEGARDEQYF	TGTGCCACCAGTGAAGGGGCTAGGGACGAGCAGTACTTC
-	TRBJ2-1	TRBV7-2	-	CASSLGHPYNEQFF	TGTGCCAGCAGCCTAGGACATCCCTACAATGAGCAGTTCTTC